These 24 T cell receptor beta chains came from one sample sequenced in a study of CD4+ T cells in melanoma. TCRdb's table, derived via immunoSEQ multiplex PCR, lists solely in-frame clones and lacks some. The repertoire holds about 140,000 clones, about nine tenths seen once, with over 1.5% in the top ten. These receptors were taken from a human donor with melanoma.

This rearrangement joins TRBV4-2 to TRBJ2-3; D gene unclear. Germline CDR1 and CDR2: LGHNA and YNFKEQ. The CDR3 totals 16 residues. The V gene lost 4 bases and the J gene lost 0 bases, with 14 bases spanning the gap. CDR3 region: CASSPSTGLSTDTQYF. The CDR3 DNA follows: TGTGCCAGCAGCCCGAGTACGGGCCTTAGCACAGATACGCAGTATTTT.

The table lists this clone with a count of one. The chain links TRBV27 to TRBJ2-7; TRBD2 matches at 8 bases. CDR1 is MNHEY, CDR2 SMNVEV, per germline (reference sequence). The CDR3 contains 14 residues. V dropped 6 bases and J dropped 0; count of bases not matched to a gene: 4. The CDR3 DNA is TGTGCCAGCAGGAAGCGGGGGCCCTCCTACGAGCAGTACTTC. Protein sequence: CASRKRGPSYEQYF.

The rearrangement joins TRBV19 to TRBJ2-3; no clear D gene. Per the germline V gene, CDR1 is LNHDA and CDR2 is SQIVND (reference sequence). The CDR3 spans 13 residues. Trimming pared 7 bases from V and 3 bases from J, leaving 11 bases between. In nucleotides, the CDR3 is TGTGCCAGTACCTGGTCGAGTACAGATACGCAGTATTTT. It specifies CASTWSSTDTQYF.

The chain recombines TRBV15 with TRBJ2-5, with TRBD2 identical over 8 bases. V lost 0 bases, J lost 8 bases, and 5 bases stayed unmatched. The CDR3 loop spans 14 amino acids. Germline V gene data show CDR1 as LNHNV and CDR2 as YYDKDF (reference sequence). The CDR3 here is CATSRDGTSGTQYF. DNA of the CDR3: TGTGCCACCAGCAGAGATGGCACTAGCGGTACCCAGTACTTC.

The chain combines TRBV2 with TRBJ2-3; D not resolved. The V end lost 7 bases, the J end lost 12 bases, and 23 bases lay between the germline ends. CDR3 length: 14 residues. In germline, CDR1 is SNHLY, CDR2 FYNNEI. CDR3 protein: CASKAGLTPSPQYF. CDR3 DNA: TGTGCCAGCAAGGCAGGCCTAACCCCCAGTCCCCAGTATTTT. Variable domain in full (rest from reference TRBV2 and TRBJ2-3): EPEVTQTPSHQVTQMGQEVILRCVPISNHLYFYWYRQILGQKVEFLVSFYNNEISEKSEIFDDQFSVERPDGSNFTLKIRSTKLEDSAMYFCASKAGLTPSPQYFGPGTRLTVL.

The chain employs TRBV6-5 and TRBJ2-1; 10 positions match TRBD2. The germline CDR1 and CDR2 sequences are MNHEY and SVGAGI. With V trimmed by 6 bases and J by 2 bases, 1 base remained unmatched. The CDR3 runs 14 residues. CDR3 bases: TGTGCCAGCAGGAGCGGGGGGGCCTACAATGAGCAGTTCTTC. It translates to CASRSGGAYNEQFF.

The chain uses TRBV7-9 and TRBJ1-6, with TRBD1 matching over 8 bases. This CDR3 spans 15 amino acids. CDR1 is SEHNR and CDR2 is FQNEAQ in the germline V gene (reference sequence). The V and J ends lost 8 bases and 8 bases, in that order; junction bases with no gene match: 11. The CDR3, as DNA: TGTGCCAGCTCCACCGGGACAGGCGCCTATTCACCCCTCCACTTT. Protein: CASSTGTGAYSPLHF.

The V call is TRBV5-1, the J call TRBJ2-2, with 16 bases matching TRBD2. After removal of 3 bases from V and 4 bases from J, the junction contained 3 bases not matched to a gene. The V gene's germline CDR1 is SGHRS and CDR2 YFSETQ. The CDR3 spans 17 residues. CDR3 sequence (DNA): TGCGCCAGCAGCTCGGGACTAGCGGGGGGGCTCACCGGGGAGCTGTTTTTT. As protein: CASSSGLAGGLTGELFF.

The rearrangement links TRBV7-2 to TRBJ2-7; a weak D match, TRBD2 (5 bases). The CDR3 runs to 11 residues. V was clipped by 3 bases and J by 5 bases, with 5 bases between them. CDR1 is SGHTA, CDR2 FQGNSA, per germline. DNA for the CDR3: TGTGCCAGCAGCTTGGGAGACGAGCAGTACTTC. The encoded protein is CASSLGDEQYF.

The chain employs TRBV5-6 and TRBJ2-7, with D unclear. The closer fit of TRBJ2-5 to the DNA end suggests the J call may be wrong. Germline V gene lookup returns CDR1 SGHDT and CDR2 YYEEEE. This CDR3 comprises 12 residues. CDR3 amino acids: CASSSKSRTQYF. The CDR3 region has the DNA TGTGCCAGCAGCTCTAAGTCCAGGACCCAGTACTTC.

This clone was seen just once. The CDR3 coding sequence is TGCGCCAGCAGTGAGTCGGGACAGGGGTTTACTGAAGCTTTCTTT. This translates into CASSESGQGFTEAFF. This rearrangement joins TRBV10-2 to TRBJ1-1; 10 nucleotides agree with TRBD1. CDR1 and CDR2 from the germline V gene are WSHSY and SAAADI. The CDR3 is 15 amino acids. V was pared by 0 bases and J by 5 bases, with 3 bases of the junction left unmatched.

This rearrangement joins TRBV6-6 to TRBJ1-1; D not resolved. Trimming took 4 bases from V and 1 from J, leaving 1 base between them. In germline, CDR1 is MNHNY, CDR2 SVGAGI (reference sequence). This CDR3 contains 11 residues. This CDR3 reads CASSWNTEAFF. The CDR3 bases are TGTGCCAGCAGTTGGAACACTGAAGCTTTCTTT.

V is TRBV5-1 and J is TRBJ1-1; D is possibly TRBD1 (6 bases). From germline, CDR1 is SGHRS and CDR2 YFSETQ. There are 15 residues in the CDR3. V gave up 3 bases and J gave up 4 bases, with 16 bases separating them. Here the CDR3 DNA reads TGCGCCAGCAGCTGGAACAGGGAGGTAAGCACTGAAGCTTTCTTT. It codes for CASSWNREVSTEAFF.

The chain couples TRBV6-1 to TRBJ1-2; maybe TRBD1 (6 bases). The germline CDR1 and CDR2 sequences are MNHNS and SASEGT. The CDR3 runs to 12 residues. Trimming took off 6 bases at V and 12 bases at J, with 17 bases between the two ends. The CDR3 reads CASSETGKKNTF. CDR3 sequence (DNA): TGTGCCAGCAGCGAAACAGGGAAGAAAAACACCTTC.

This rearrangement joins TRBV6-1 to TRBJ2-1; tentative D call: TRBD2 (5 bases). The CDR3 is 13 residues long. Trimming cost V 3 bases and J 9 bases, with 12 bases left between them. CDR1 and CDR2 from the germline V gene are MNHNS and SASEGT. CDR3 amino acids: CASSETRGSEQFF. The CDR3 DNA reads TGTGCCAGCAGTGAGACACGGGGAAGTGAGCAGTTCTTC.

The chain carries TRBV18 and TRBJ2-3; D perhaps matches TRBD2 (5 bases). With 4 bases removed from V and 1 base from J, the gap between germline ends came to 15 bases. Per the germline V gene, CDR1 is KGHSH and CDR2 is LQKENI. The CDR3 contains 16 residues. Written as DNA, the CDR3 is TGTGCCAGCTCACGGAGCCTAGCAGTTGGCACAGATACGCAGTATTTT. It specifies CASSRSLAVGTDTQYF.

V gene TRBV6-1 combines with J gene TRBJ2-3; 8 bases align to TRBD1. Per the germline V gene, CDR1 is MNHNS and CDR2 is SASEGT. Unmatched junction bases numbered 7, after V lost 5 bases and J lost 6 bases. CDR3 length: 14 amino acids. The CDR3 nucleotides read TGTGCCAGCAGTCGACAGGGGTTTTCGGATACGCAGTATTTT. This translates into CASSRQGFSDTQYF.

This chain connects TRBV7-2 to TRBJ2-3; D not resolved. Germline assignment: CDR1 SGHTA and CDR2 FQGNSA. This CDR3 contains 12 residues. The ends were cut back, 5 bases at V and 2 bases at J, with 5 bases in the middle. The CDR3: CASSTYTDTQYF. The DNA for the CDR3 is TGTGCCAGCAGCACATACACAGATACGCAGTATTTT.

The chain employs TRBV19 and TRBJ1-3; TRBD1 matches at 8 bases. Losses at the gene ends were 7 bases for V and 7 bases for J; bases not matched to a gene: 12. This CDR3 has 15 amino acids. CDR1 and CDR2 (germline): LNHDA, SQIVND (reference sequence). The CDR3 loop reads CASTSGGLKFNTIYF. CDR3 bases: TGTGCCAGTACCTCAGGGGGCTTGAAGTTCAACACCATATATTTT.

The gene calls are TRBV19 and TRBJ1-6; 7 bases align to TRBD1. This CDR3 is 13 amino acids long. Trimming at V came to 8 bases and at J to 7 bases, leaving 5 bases not matched to a gene. Germline values: CDR1 LNHDA, CDR2 SQIVND (reference sequence). The CDR3 DNA follows: TGTGCCAGTGTGGACAGGTACAATTCACCCCTCCACTTT. Its translation: CASVDRYNSPLHF.

This clone was seen a few times. The chain recombines TRBV4-1 with TRBJ2-7, with 7 bases matching TRBD2. Germline V CDR1 and CDR2: MGHRA, YSYEKL. With V trimmed by 1 base and J by 6 bases, 9 bases remained unmatched. The CDR3 runs to 15 residues. CDR3 nucleotide sequence: TGCGCCAGCAGCCAAGTGAACGGGGGGTCGATCGAGCAGTACTTC. Translating gives CASSQVNGGSIEQYF.

This sequence joins TRBV4-1 and TRBJ1-1; D ambiguous. Germline values: CDR1 MGHRA, CDR2 YSYEKL. V was trimmed by 4 bases and J by 7 bases, leaving 19 bases between them. This CDR3 spans 15 amino acids. CDR3 in amino acids: CASSREEAQLGEAFF. CDR3 DNA sequence: TGCGCCAGCAGCCGGGAAGAGGCGCAGCTTGGTGAAGCTTTCTTT.

A single count supports this clone. Other DNA sequences of this sample code for an identical CDR3. The genes are TRBV18 and TRBJ2-2, with D perhaps TRBD2 (6 bases). CDR1 is KGHSH and CDR2 is LQKENI in the germline V gene. The CDR3 is made up of 15 amino acids. The V gene lost 3 bases and the J gene lost 0 bases, with 8 bases spanning the gap. The CDR3 DNA follows: TGTGCCAGCTCACCCGGGACTGCGAACACCGGGGAGCTGTTTTTT. Its translation: CASSPGTANTGELFF.

The V and J genes are TRBV5-5 and TRBJ2-4, with 11 bases matching TRBD1. This CDR3 is 18 amino acids long. V dropped 4 bases and J dropped 0; count of bases not matched to a gene: 9. The V gene's germline CDR1 is SGHKS and CDR2 YYEKEE (reference sequence). Here the CDR3 DNA reads TGTGCCAGCAGCCCAGGGACAGGGGGTACAATAGCCAAAAACATTCAGTACTTC. Residues: CASSPGTGGTIAKNIQYF.